This TCR beta chain was documented in a study of response to subunit inactivated influenza vaccine. TCRdb re-called the RT-PCR reads with MiXCR, one entry per CDR3 protein. The repertoire consists of approximately 500,000 distinct CDR3 sequences, with roughly 15% occurring once and the leading ten covering around 10%. CDR3 length: 14 residues. V dropped 3 bases and J dropped 5 bases, with 13 bases sitting between them. Germline values: CDR1 SGHDN, CDR2 FVKESK. The rearrangement uses TRBV14 and TRBJ2-5; D remains unclear. This sequence originates from a middle-aged man who received an inactivated influenza vaccine. The starting material was PBMCs from blood, obtained 12 days after vaccination. This chain's CDR3 is CASSHVIGYETQYF. CDR3 nucleotides: TGTGCCAGCAGCCATGTGATCGGGTACGAGACCCAGTACTTC.